This TCR beta chain came from a study of response to subunit inactivated influenza vaccine. The CDR3 covers 14 residues. Germline V gene lookup returns CDR1 SQVTM and CDR2 ANQGSEA. V gave up 1 base and J gave up 0 bases, with 9 bases separating them. Each CDR3 protein is one row after TCRdb ran MiXCR on the RT-PCR reads. Of hundreds of thousands of distinct CDR3 sequences listed, roughly 14% were seen once; the top ten hold about 9.9%. The genes are TRBV29-1 and TRBJ1-1, with D maybe TRBD1 (6 bases). The sequence was collected from a middle-aged man who received an inactivated influenza vaccine. Sequenced here: PBMCs from blood, sampled 11 to 12 days after vaccination. CDR3 DNA sequence: TGCAGCGTTGAAGGGGGGCGGCTGAACACTGAAGCTTTCTTT. This gives the protein CSVEGGRLNTEAFF. Full variable domain (outside the CDR3, taken from reference TRBV29-1 and TRBJ1-1): SAVISQKPSRDICQRGTSLTIQCQVDSQVTMMFWYRQQPGQSLTLIATANQGSEATYESGFVIDKFPISRPNLTFSTLTVSNMSPEDSSIYLCSVEGGRLNTEAFFGQGTRLTVV.